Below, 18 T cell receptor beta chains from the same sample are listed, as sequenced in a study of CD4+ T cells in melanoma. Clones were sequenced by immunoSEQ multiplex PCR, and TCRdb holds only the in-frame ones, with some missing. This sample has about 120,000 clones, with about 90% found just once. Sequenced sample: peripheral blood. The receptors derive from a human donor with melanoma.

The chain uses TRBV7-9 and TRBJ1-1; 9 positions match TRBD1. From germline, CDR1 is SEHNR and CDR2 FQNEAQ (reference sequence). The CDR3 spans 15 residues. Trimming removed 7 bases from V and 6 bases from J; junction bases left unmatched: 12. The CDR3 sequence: CASNQYSDRGAEAFF. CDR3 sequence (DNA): TGTGCCAGCAACCAATACTCGGACAGGGGAGCTGAAGCTTTCTTT.

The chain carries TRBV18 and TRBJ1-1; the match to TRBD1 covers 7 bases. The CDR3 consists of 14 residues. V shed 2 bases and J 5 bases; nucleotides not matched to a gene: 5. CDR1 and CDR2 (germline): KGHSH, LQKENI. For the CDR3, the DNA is TGTGCCAGCTCACCAAGTCAGGGGGAAACTGAAGCTTTCTTT. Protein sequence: CASSPSQGETEAFF. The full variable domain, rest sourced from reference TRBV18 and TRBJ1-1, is NAGVMQNPRHLVRRRGQEARLRCSPMKGHSHVYWYRQLPEEGLKFMVYLQKENIIDESGMPKERFSAEFPKEGPSILRIQQVVRGDSAAYFCASSPSQGETEAFFGQGTRLTVV.

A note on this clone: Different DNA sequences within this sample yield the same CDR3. The CDR3 region is CASSEGPGGNYGYTF. The CDR3 nucleotides read TGTGCCAGCAGTGAAGGCCCAGGAGGGAACTATGGCTACACCTTC. The rearrangement uses TRBV6-1 and TRBJ1-2, with D hard to call. Trimming removed 1 base at V and 2 bases at J, with 11 bases between. This CDR3 is built from 15 residues. CDR1 is MNHNS and CDR2 is SASEGT in the germline V gene.

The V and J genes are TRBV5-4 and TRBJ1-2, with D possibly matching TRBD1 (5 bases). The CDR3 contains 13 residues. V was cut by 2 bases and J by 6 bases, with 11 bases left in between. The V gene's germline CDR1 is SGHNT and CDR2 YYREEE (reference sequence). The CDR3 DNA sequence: TGTGCCAGCAGCTTCCCCGGGGACCATGGCTACACCTTC. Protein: CASSFPGDHGYTF.

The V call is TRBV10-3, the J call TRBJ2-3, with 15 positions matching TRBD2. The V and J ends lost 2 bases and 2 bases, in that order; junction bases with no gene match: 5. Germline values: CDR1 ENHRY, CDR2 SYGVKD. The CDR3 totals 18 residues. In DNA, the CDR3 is TGTGCCATCAGTGAGGGACTAGCGGGGGGGCTAGTCACAGATACGCAGTATTTT. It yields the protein CAISEGLAGGLVTDTQYF.

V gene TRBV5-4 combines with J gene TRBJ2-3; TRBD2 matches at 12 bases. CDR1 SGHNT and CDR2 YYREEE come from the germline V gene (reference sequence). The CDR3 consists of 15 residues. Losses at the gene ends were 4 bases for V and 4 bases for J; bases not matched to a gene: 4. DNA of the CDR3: TGTGCCAGCAGCGCGACTAGCGGGAGCCCAGATACGCAGTATTTT. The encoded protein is CASSATSGSPDTQYF.

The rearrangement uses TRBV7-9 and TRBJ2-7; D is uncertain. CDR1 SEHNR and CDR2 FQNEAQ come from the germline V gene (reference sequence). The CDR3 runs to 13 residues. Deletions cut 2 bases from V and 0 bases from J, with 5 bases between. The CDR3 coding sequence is TGTGCCAGCAGCTTACAGAACTCCTACGAGCAGTACTTC. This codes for CASSLQNSYEQYF.

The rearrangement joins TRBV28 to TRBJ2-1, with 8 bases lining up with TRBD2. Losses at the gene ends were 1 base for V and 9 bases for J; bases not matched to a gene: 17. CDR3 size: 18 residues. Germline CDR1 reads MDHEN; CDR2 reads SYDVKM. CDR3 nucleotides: TGTGCCAGCAGTTTATCTCTGGGGGACACGCGGGAGGACGCTGAGCAGTTCTTC. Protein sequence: CASSLSLGDTREDAEQFF. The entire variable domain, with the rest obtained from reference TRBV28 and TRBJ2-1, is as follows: DVKVTQSSRYLVKRTGEKVFLECVQDMDHENMFWYRQDPGLGLRLIYFSYDVKMKEKGDIPEGYSVSREKKERFSLILESASTNQTSMYLCASSLSLGDTREDAEQFFGPGTRLTVL.

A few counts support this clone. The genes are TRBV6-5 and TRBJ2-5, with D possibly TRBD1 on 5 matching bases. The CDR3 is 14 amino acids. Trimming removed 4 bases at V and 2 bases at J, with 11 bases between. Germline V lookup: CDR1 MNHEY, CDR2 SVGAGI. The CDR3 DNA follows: TGTGCCAGCAGTTTCACAGGTCCTCAAGAGACCCAGTACTTC. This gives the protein CASSFTGPQETQYF.

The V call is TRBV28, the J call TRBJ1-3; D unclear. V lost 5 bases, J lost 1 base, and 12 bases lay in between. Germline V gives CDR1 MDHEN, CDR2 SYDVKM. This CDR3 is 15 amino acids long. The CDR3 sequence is CASSLPAGSGNTIYF. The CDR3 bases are TGTGCCAGCAGTCTACCCGCCGGGTCTGGAAACACCATATATTTT.

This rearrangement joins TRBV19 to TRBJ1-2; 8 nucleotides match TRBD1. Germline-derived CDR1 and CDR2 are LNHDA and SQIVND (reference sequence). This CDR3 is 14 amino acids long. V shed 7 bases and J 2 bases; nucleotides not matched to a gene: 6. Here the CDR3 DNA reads TGTGCCAGTATTACGACAGGGGAAAACTATGGCTACACCTTC. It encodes CASITTGENYGYTF. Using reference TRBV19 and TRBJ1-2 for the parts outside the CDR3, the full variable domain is DGGITQSPKYLFRKEGQNVTLSCEQNLNHDAMYWYRQDPGQGLRLIYYSQIVNDFQKGDIAEGYSVSREKKESFPLTVTSAQKNPTAFYLCASITTGENYGYTFGSGTRLTVV.

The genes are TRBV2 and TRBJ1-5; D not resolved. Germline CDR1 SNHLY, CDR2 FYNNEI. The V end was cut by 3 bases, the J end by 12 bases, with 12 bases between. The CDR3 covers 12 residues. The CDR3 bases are TGTGCCAGCAGTGATTTCCTTTCACGCCAGCATTTT. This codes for CASSDFLSRQHF.

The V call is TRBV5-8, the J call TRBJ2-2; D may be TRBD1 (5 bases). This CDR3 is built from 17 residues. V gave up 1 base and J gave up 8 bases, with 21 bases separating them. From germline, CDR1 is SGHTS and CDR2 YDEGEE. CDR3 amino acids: CASSLLQGWPLIGELFF. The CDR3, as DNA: TGTGCCAGCAGCTTGTTGCAGGGATGGCCGTTAATTGGGGAGCTGTTTTTT. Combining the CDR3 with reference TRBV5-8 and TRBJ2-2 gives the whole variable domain EAGVTQSPTHLIKTRGQQATLRCSPISGHTSVYWYQQALGLGLQFLLWYDEGEERNRGNFPPRFSGRQFPNYSSELNVNALELEDSALYLCASSLLQGWPLIGELFFGEGSRLTVL.

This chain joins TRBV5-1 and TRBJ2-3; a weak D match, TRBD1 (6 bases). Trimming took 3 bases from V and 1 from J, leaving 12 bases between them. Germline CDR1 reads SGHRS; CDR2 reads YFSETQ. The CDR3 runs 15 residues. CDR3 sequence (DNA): TGCGCCAGCAGCTCTAGGACAGTTGGCACAGATACGCAGTATTTT. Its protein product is CASSSRTVGTDTQYF.

The chain's CDR3 is CASSLLAGELFF. The CDR3, as DNA: TGTGCCAGCAGCTTACTAGCCGGGGAGCTGTTTTTT. The genes are TRBV7-3 and TRBJ2-2; D call uncertain. In germline, CDR1 is SGHTA, CDR2 FQGTGA. The V gene lost 2 bases and the J gene lost 6 bases, with 4 bases spanning the gap. This CDR3 contains 12 residues. The complete variable domain, with remaining parts taken from reference TRBV7-3 and TRBJ2-2, reads GAGVSQTPSNKVTEKGKYVELRCDPISGHTALYWYRQSLGQGPEFLIYFQGTGAADDSGLPNDRFFAVRPEGSVSTLKIQRTERGDSAVYLCASSLLAGELFFGEGSRLTVL.

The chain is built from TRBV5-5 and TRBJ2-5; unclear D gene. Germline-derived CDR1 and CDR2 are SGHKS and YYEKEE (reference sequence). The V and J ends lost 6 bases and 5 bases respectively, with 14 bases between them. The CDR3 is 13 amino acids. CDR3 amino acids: CASNPTVRETQYF. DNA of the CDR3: TGTGCCAGCAACCCGACGGTCCGGGAGACCCAGTACTTC.

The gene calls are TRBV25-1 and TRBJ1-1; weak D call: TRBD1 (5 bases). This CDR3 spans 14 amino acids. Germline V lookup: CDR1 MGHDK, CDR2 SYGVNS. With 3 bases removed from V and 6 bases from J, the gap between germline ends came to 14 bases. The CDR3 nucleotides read TGTGCCAGCAGTGATAGGGTTGGAGGGGCTGAAGCTTTCTTT. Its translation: CASSDRVGGAEAFF.

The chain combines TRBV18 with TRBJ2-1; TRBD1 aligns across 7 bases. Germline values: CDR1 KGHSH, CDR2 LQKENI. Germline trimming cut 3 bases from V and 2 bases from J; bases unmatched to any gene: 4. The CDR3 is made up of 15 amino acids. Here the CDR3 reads CASSPDGTAYNEQFF. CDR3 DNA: TGTGCCAGCTCACCTGACGGGACAGCCTACAATGAGCAGTTCTTC.